These T cell receptor beta chains were read from a single sample in a study of identical twins. TCRdb reprocessed the 5' RACE reads via MiXCR and lists one record per CDR3 protein. This table has more than 1.5 million distinct CDR3 sequences, roughly a third appearing once. What was sequenced was cord blood. The source is a newborn girl in good health. The CDR3 runs from the conserved cysteine through the conserved F or W. The D gene is left open where the match is weak. Clone size is stated in some rows and not others, as once, few, many or a class when expanded.

D	J	size	V	CDR3	DNA
-	TRBJ2-7	many	TRBV12-3/TRBV12-4	CASSLGGRVYEQYF	TGTGCCAGCAGTTTAGGGGGCAGGGTCTACGAGCAGTACTTC
TRBD1	TRBJ2-7	many	TRBV10-3	CATQKVGGQYEQYF	TGTGCCACCCAAAAGGTAGGGGGCCAGTACGAGCAGTACTTC
TRBD1	TRBJ2-3	-	TRBV14	CASSLRGGGTGSDTQYF	TGTGCCAGCAGCCTCCGGGGAGGAGGGACAGGTTCAGATACGCAGTATTTT
-	TRBJ2-1	few	TRBV6-6	CASSRTDLSNEQFF	TGTGCCAGCAGCCGAACCGACTTGTCTAATGAGCAGTTCTTC
-	TRBJ1-6	few	TRBV19	CASGRGPGNSPLHF	TGTGCCAGCGGCAGGGGTCCAGGGAATTCACCCCTCCACTTT
TRBD2	TRBJ2-1	-	TRBV29-1	CSVRRGAQAYNEQFF	TGCAGCGTTCGGCGGGGGGCGCAGGCCTACAATGAGCAGTTCTTC
TRBD1	TRBJ1-1	-	TRBV27	CASRDDRGPNTEAFF	TGTGCCAGCAGGGATGACAGGGGCCCGAACACTGAAGCTTTCTTT
-	TRBJ1-1	-	TRBV7-9	CASREEGTTEAFF	TGTGCCAGCAGAGAGGAGGGGACCACTGAAGCTTTCTTT
-	TRBJ2-5	-	TRBV6-5	CASSYSSTGETQYF	TGTGCCAGCAGTTACTCGAGCACAGGGGAGACCCAGTACTTC
TRBD1	TRBJ1-4	-	TRBV28	CASSLYSGTGRGKLFF	TGTGCCAGCAGTTTATACTCCGGGACAGGGCGCGGAAAACTGTTTTTT
TRBD2	TRBJ2-5	-	TRBV20-1	CSVKGGGGALKTQYF	TGCAGTGTCAAAGGGGGCGGGGGGGCCTTAAAGACCCAGTACTTC
TRBD2	TRBJ2-5	-	TRBV20-1	CSARAPGLAVWEQYF	TGCAGTGCTAGAGCTCCGGGACTAGCGGTTTGGGAGCAGTACTTC
TRBD1	TRBJ1-1	-	TRBV6-1	CASRPRQGLNTEAFF	TGTGCCAGCAGACCCCGACAGGGATTGAACACTGAAGCTTTCTTT
-	TRBJ2-5	-	TRBV5-1	CASNLGQTQETQYF	TGCGCCAGCAATTTGGGTCAGACTCAAGAGACCCAGTACTTC
-	TRBJ2-3	-	TRBV5-6	CASSLAMDTQYF	TGTGCCAGCAGCTTGGCCATGGATACGCAGTATTTT
TRBD2	TRBJ2-7	-	TRBV4-2	CASSLEGTSGYRTYEQYF	TGTGCCAGCAGCCTCGAAGGGACTAGCGGTTATCGTACCTACGAGCAGTACTTC
-	TRBJ2-1	few	TRBV7-2	CASSFPLATASYNEQFF	TGTGCCAGCAGCTTCCCCCTAGCGACAGCCTCCTACAATGAGCAGTTCTTC
-	TRBJ2-1	few	TRBV7-8	CASSLERVEDNEQFF	TGTGCCAGCAGCTTAGAGCGGGTCGAGGACAATGAGCAGTTCTTC
-	TRBJ2-1	many	TRBV28	CASSFEGGNEQFF	TGTGCCAGCAGCTTTGAGGGCGGCAATGAGCAGTTCTTC
-	TRBJ2-7	few	TRBV20-1	CSAMEGTVSYEQYF	TGCAGTGCTATGGAAGGGACGGTCTCCTACGAGCAGTACTTC
-	TRBJ2-5	-	TRBV21-1	CASSKADSGKDEQYF	TGTGCCAGCAGCAAAGCCGATAGCGGGAAGGATGAGCAGTACTTC
-	TRBJ1-1	-	TRBV19	CASSIAMNTEAFF	TGTGCCAGTAGTATAGCAATGAACACTGAAGCTTTCTTT
-	TRBJ2-1	few	TRBV5-1	CASSPQGTPNFNEQFF	TGCGCCAGCAGCCCGCAGGGGACCCCGAATTTCAATGAGCAGTTCTTC
-	TRBJ1-2	-	TRBV4-1	CASSQDPGGYTF	TGCGCCAGCAGCCAAGATCCGGGTGGCTACACCTTC
-	TRBJ1-1	-	TRBV5-1	CASSLLSTGRGMNTEAFF	TGCGCCAGCAGCCTCCTCTCAACAGGGAGGGGGATGAACACTGAAGCTTTCTTT
-	TRBJ1-2	few	TRBV24-1	CATSDFSGYTF	TGTGCCACCAGTGATTTCTCCGGCTACACCTTC
TRBD1	TRBJ1-5	-	TRBV13	CARGQGSGQPQHF	TGTGCCAGGGGACAGGGATCGGGTCAGCCCCAGCATTTT
-	TRBJ2-7	-	TRBV20-1	CSARTNWRQYF	TGCAGTGCTAGAACCAATTGGCGGCAGTACTTC
-	TRBJ1-5	few	TRBV9	CASSSSVGKSQPQHF	TGTGCCAGCAGCTCTAGTGTGGGGAAGAGTCAGCCCCAGCATTTT
TRBD2	TRBJ2-3	-	TRBV11-1	CASSPEGGSTDTQYF	TGTGCCAGCAGCCCAGAGGGAGGGAGCACAGATACGCAGTATTTT
-	TRBJ2-3	many	TRBV9	CASSVVSIDTQYF	TGTGCCAGCAGCGTAGTTTCAATAGATACGCAGTATTTT
-	TRBJ1-2	-	TRBV10-3	CAISEILVGLPYGYTF	TGTGCCATCAGTGAGATTTTGGTGGGGCTACCCTATGGCTACACCTTC
TRBD2	TRBJ2-3	once	TRBV4-2	CASSRVEREGGDTQYF	TGTGCCAGCAGCCGAGTTGAGCGGGAGGGAGGAGATACGCAGTATTTT
TRBD2	TRBJ2-3	-	TRBV24-1	CATSERGRIQDTQYF	TGTGCCACCAGTGAGCGGGGGAGGATACAGGATACGCAGTATTTT
-	TRBJ1-1	few	TRBV27	CASWRDRANTEAFF	TGTGCCAGCTGGCGAGATAGGGCTAACACTGAAGCTTTCTTT
TRBD2	TRBJ2-7	few	TRBV28	CASSPTSGNHYEQYF	TGTGCCAGCAGTCCGACTAGCGGGAATCACTACGAGCAGTACTTC
-	TRBJ2-5	-	TRBV6-6	CATKRGPETQYF	TGTGCCACTAAAAGAGGGCCCGAGACCCAGTACTTC
TRBD2	TRBJ2-3	-	TRBV12-3/TRBV12-4	CASRRAGGESTDTQYF	TGTGCCAGCAGGAGGGCGGGGGGGGAGTCCACAGATACGCAGTATTTT
-	TRBJ1-4	-	TRBV4-1	CASSHREVGEKLFF	TGCGCCAGCAGCCACAGGGAAGTGGGTGAAAAACTGTTTTTT
TRBD1	TRBJ1-1	-	TRBV5-5	CASSLRLGQGRNTEAFF	TGTGCCAGCAGCTTGAGGTTGGGACAGGGGAGGAACACTGAAGCTTTCTTT
-	TRBJ2-7	once	TRBV7-8	CASSQRSRGLLETPYF	TGTGCCAGCAGCCAGAGGTCTAGGGGTCTCTTGGAGACCCCGTACTTC
-	TRBJ2-1	-	TRBV11-2	CASSRRTRGLLGNEQFF	TGTGCCAGCAGCCGCAGAACCCGGGGGCTTCTTGGCAATGAGCAGTTCTTC
TRBD2	TRBJ2-1	-	TRBV7-2	CASSLAQADGGGLNEQFF	TGTGCCAGCAGCTTAGCCCAAGCGGATGGGGGGGGACTGAATGAGCAGTTCTTC
TRBD1	TRBJ2-4	-	TRBV11-2	CASSLDRGGAENIQYF	TGTGCCAGCAGCCTCGACAGGGGGGGAGCCGAAAACATTCAGTACTTC
TRBD1	TRBJ2-7	-	TRBV6-6	CASSKTGGSYEQYF	TGTGCCAGCAGTAAGACAGGGGGGAGCTACGAGCAGTACTTC
-	TRBJ2-1	few	TRBV6-1	CASSEAWLAYNELFF	TGTGCCAGCAGTGAAGCGTGGCTAGCGTACAATGAGCTGTTCTTC
TRBD2	TRBJ2-1	once	TRBV28	CASSPGAKLVAGGHLNEQFF	TGTGCCAGCAGCCCCGGGGCCAAATTGGTAGCGGGAGGGCATCTCAATGAGCAGTTCTTC
-	TRBJ1-1	-	TRBV29-1	CSVSSGLSTEAFF	TGCAGCGTTTCCTCAGGGTTGAGCACTGAAGCTTTCTTT
TRBD2	TRBJ2-3	few	TRBV6-1	CASSEVRASGAFTDTQYF	TGTGCCAGCAGTGAAGTTAGGGCTAGCGGGGCCTTCACAGATACGCAGTATTTT
-	TRBJ2-3	few	TRBV12-3/TRBV12-4	CASSTDEANTDTQYF	TGTGCCAGCAGTACTGATGAGGCTAACACAGATACGCAGTATTTT
-	TRBJ2-3	many	TRBV2	CASSRTVADTQYF	TGTGCCAGCAGTCGGACCGTGGCAGATACGCAGTATTTT
-	TRBJ1-1	-	TRBV3-1	CASSQVYRVFKPEAFF	TGTGCCAGCAGCCAAGTATACAGGGTCTTTAAGCCTGAAGCTTTCTTT
-	TRBJ2-4	-	TRBV20-1	CSARESEGRNIQYF	TGCAGTGCTAGAGAGAGTGAGGGACGTAACATTCAGTACTTC
TRBD1	TRBJ2-7	-	TRBV6-2/TRBV6-3	CASRQGAGEQYF	TGTGCCAGCAGACAGGGGGCGGGAGAGCAGTACTTC
TRBD1	TRBJ1-2	-	TRBV7-9	CASSLSPGQGTYTF	TGTGCCAGCAGCTTAAGTCCGGGACAGGGGACCTACACCTTC
-	TRBJ2-5	few	TRBV29-1	CSGQEGYNEQYF	TGCAGCGGACAGGAAGGCTACAATGAGCAGTACTTC
TRBD1	TRBJ2-3	few	TRBV20-1	CSARDPGQGPADTQYF	TGCAGTGCTAGAGACCCCGGACAGGGACCAGCAGATACGCAGTATTTT
-	TRBJ2-5	-	TRBV2	CASSEFETQYF	TGTGCCAGCAGTGAATTCGAGACCCAGTACTTC
TRBD2	TRBJ2-7	few	TRBV6-6	CASVRTSGSHEQYF	TGTGCCAGCGTAAGGACTAGCGGGAGCCACGAGCAGTACTTC